These 26 T cell receptor beta chains came from one sample sequenced in a study of breast tumors, draining lymph nodes, adjacent tissues. One entry per CDR3 protein results from TCRdb running MiXCR on the multiplex PCR reads. The table shows tens of thousands of distinct CDR3 sequences, with approximately 70% occurring only once. The sample consisted of tumor-adjacent breast tissue. These receptors were obtained from a female donor with breast cancer. Some clones in this sample may be carry-over from other donors' samples.

This clonotype was recorded a few times. CDR3 loop: CASSYITDRDYGYTF. DNA of the CDR3: TGTGCCAGCAGTTATATTACGGACAGGGACTATGGCTACACCTTC. This chain uses TRBV7-9 with TRBJ1-2, with 8 positions matching TRBD1. CDR3 size: 15 residues. Unmatched junction bases numbered 9, after V lost 6 bases and J lost 3 bases. Germline V CDR1 and CDR2: SEHNR, FQNEAQ (reference sequence).

The rearrangement uses TRBV12-3 or TRBV12-4 and TRBJ2-7, with 8 bases lining up with TRBD1. This CDR3 has 16 residues. V shed 2 bases, J shed 4 bases, and the junction held 10 bases outside the gene matches. The CDR3 nucleotides read TGTGCCAGCAGTTTATACGGGGACAGGTTCGCTTACGAGCAGTACTTC. Amino acid sequence: CASSLYGDRFAYEQYF.

V and J are TRBV19 and TRBJ1-5, with D perhaps matching TRBD1 (6 bases). Germline V gene data show CDR1 as LNHDA and CDR2 as SQIVND (reference sequence). The V and J ends lost 1 base and 0 bases respectively, with 13 bases between them. This CDR3 has 17 amino acids. CDR3 sequence reads: CASSIVRDKLSNQPQHF. The CDR3 DNA is TGTGCCAGTAGTATAGTCCGGGACAAACTTAGCAATCAGCCCCAGCATTTT.

V usage is TRBV7-6 and J usage is TRBJ2-3; 7 bases match TRBD1. Germline V gene sequence: CDR1 SGHVS, CDR2 FNYEAQ. V dropped 6 bases and J dropped 3; count of bases not matched to a gene: 6. This CDR3 region has 14 residues. The CDR3 DNA sequence: TGTGCCAGCAGTTTGGCCAGGGGGACAGATACGCAGTATTTT. Encoded protein: CASSLARGTDTQYF.

Only one count was recorded for this clonotype. The V gene is TRBV11-2, the J gene TRBJ2-3, with TRBD1 as a possible D gene (5 bases). Trimming pared 3 bases from V and 6 bases from J, leaving 13 bases between. From germline, CDR1 is SGHAT and CDR2 FQNNGV. The CDR3 loop spans 14 amino acids. The CDR3 DNA reads TGTGCCAGCAGCTTGGGGTCAGGGTCGGATACGCAGTATTTT. This encodes CASSLGSGSDTQYF. Combining the CDR3 with reference TRBV11-2 and TRBJ2-3 gives the whole variable domain EAGVAQSPRYKIIEKRQSVAFWCNPISGHATLYWYQQILGQGPKLLIQFQNNGVVDDSQLPKDRFSAERLKGVDSTLKIQPAKLEDSAVYLCASSLGSGSDTQYFGPGTRLTVL.

In its sample, this clonotype ranks as medium-sized. V is TRBV9 and J is TRBJ1-4; D unresolved. Germline loops: CDR1 SGDLS, CDR2 YYNGEE. V was cut by 3 bases and J by 4 bases, with 13 bases left in between. The CDR3 is made up of 15 amino acids. The CDR3 sequence is CASSAGLVVNEKLFF. CDR3 coding DNA: TGTGCCAGCAGCGCCGGCCTAGTGGTTAATGAAAAACTGTTTTTT.

This clonotype was found many times. The gene calls are TRBV30 and TRBJ1-5; D is perhaps TRBD1 (5 bases). The CDR3 loop spans 13 amino acids. The germline gives CDR1 GTSNPN, CDR2 SVGIG (reference sequence). V gave up 3 bases and J gave up 1 base, with 7 bases separating them. The CDR3 sequence: CAWRGGSNQPQHF. CDR3 sequence (DNA): TGTGCCTGGAGGGGGGGGAGCAATCAGCCCCAGCATTTT.

This clonotype was counted a single time. This chain links TRBV5-1 with TRBJ2-5, with 8 nucleotides matching TRBD2. There are 14 residues in the CDR3. Trimming removed 4 bases from V and 9 bases from J; junction bases left unmatched: 11. CDR1 and CDR2 from the germline V gene are SGHRS and YFSETQ. The CDR3 is CASSDTAGEEAQYF. DNA of the CDR3: TGCGCCAGCAGCGACACAGCGGGAGAAGAAGCCCAGTACTTC.

The chain recombines TRBV2 with TRBJ1-4, with no clear D. V was pared by 5 bases and J by 8 bases, with 12 bases between. The CDR3 has 13 amino acids. Germline-derived CDR1 and CDR2 are SNHLY and FYNNEI. CDR3 in amino acids: CASSFRLREKLFF. The DNA of the CDR3 is TGTGCCAGCAGTTTCCGATTAAGGGAAAAACTGTTTTTT. Using reference TRBV2 and TRBJ1-4 for the parts outside the CDR3, the full variable domain is EPEVTQTPSHQVTQMGQEVILRCVPISNHLYFYWYRQILGQKVEFLVSFYNNEISEKSEIFDDQFSVERPDGSNFTLKIRSTKLEDSAMYFCASSFRLREKLFFGSGTQLSVL.

V is TRBV24-1 and J is TRBJ2-2; 12 nucleotides line up with TRBD2. V lost 0 bases to trimming and J lost 4 bases; unmatched junction nucleotides: 5. Per germline, CDR1 KGHDR and CDR2 SFDVKD. The CDR3 sequence is 18 residues long. In nucleotides, the CDR3 is TGTGCCACCAGTGATTTGCACCTAGCGGGAGGGTCCACCGGGGAGCTGTTTTTT. Encoded protein: CATSDLHLAGGSTGELFF.

The V and J genes are TRBV4-1 and TRBJ2-2, with 9 bases fitting TRBD2. This CDR3 has 16 amino acids. The V gene's germline CDR1 is MGHRA and CDR2 YSYEKL. The J segment lost 5 bases and the V segment lost 3 bases, leaving 7 bases of the junction unmatched. The CDR3 nucleotides read TGCGCCAGCAGCCATACCCCGCGGGGGGGAACCGGGGAGCTGTTTTTT. Its protein is CASSHTPRGGTGELFF.

V gene TRBV19 combines with J gene TRBJ1-6; D is perhaps TRBD1 (6 bases). The CDR3 is 17 residues long. V lost 3 bases to trimming and J lost 4 bases, with 16 bases between them. Per the germline V gene, CDR1 is LNHDA and CDR2 is SQIVND (reference sequence). This CDR3 reads CASSIPRPRGYNSPLHF. The CDR3 DNA reads as TGTGCCAGTAGTATCCCCCGACCTAGGGGGTATAATTCACCCCTCCACTTT.

This chain joins TRBV5-6 and TRBJ1-2, with D hard to call. The CDR3 consists of 14 residues. The V end lost 5 bases, the J end lost 4 bases, and 15 bases lay between the germline ends. Germline values: CDR1 SGHDT, CDR2 YYEEEE. CDR3 region: CASRRSGRTYGYTF. The CDR3 nucleotides are TGTGCCAGCAGGAGGTCTGGAAGGACCTATGGCTACACCTTC.

The chain combines TRBV15 with TRBJ2-1, with a weak D call TRBD2 (6 bases). V was cut by 2 bases and J by 6 bases, with 14 bases left in between. The germline gives CDR1 LNHNV, CDR2 YYDKDF (reference sequence). The CDR3 contains 15 residues. The CDR3 nucleotides are TGTGCCACCAGCAGACGCGGGGTCCTGGGCAATGAGCAGTTCTTC. Encoded protein: CATSRRGVLGNEQFF.

The chain employs TRBV28 and TRBJ1-4; TRBD1 aligns across 10 bases. The V segment lost 5 bases and the J segment 8 bases; nucleotides outside the gene matches: 11. Germline CDR1 is MDHEN and CDR2 is SYDVKM. This CDR3 spans 16 amino acids. The CDR3 bases are TGTGCCAGCAGTCCATACCGGACAGGGGGAGGCGAAAAACTGTTTTTT. Its protein is CASSPYRTGGGEKLFF.

The rearrangement uses TRBV7-3 and TRBJ2-2, with TRBD2 matching 10 bases. V shed 6 bases, J shed 2 bases, and the junction held 3 bases outside the gene matches. This CDR3 contains 15 residues. The germline CDR1 and CDR2 sequences are SGHTA and FQGTGA. Written as DNA, the CDR3 is TGTGCCAGCAGGTCTAGCGGGGGCAACACCGGGGAGCTGTTTTTT. This sequence encodes CASRSSGGNTGELFF.

This chain links TRBV2 with TRBJ1-6; TRBD1 aligns across 8 bases. The V and J ends lost 4 bases and 2 bases, in that order; junction bases with no gene match: 4. Germline CDR1 reads SNHLY; CDR2 reads FYNNEI. The CDR3 loop spans 16 amino acids. The CDR3 loop reads CASSGDRGAYNSPLHF. The CDR3 DNA is TGTGCCAGCAGTGGTGACAGGGGAGCCTATAATTCACCCCTCCACTTT. The full variable domain, its missing parts supplied by reference TRBV2 and TRBJ1-6, is EPEVTQTPSHQVTQMGQEVILRCVPISNHLYFYWYRQILGQKVEFLVSFYNNEISEKSEIFDDQFSVERPDGSNFTLKIRSTKLEDSAMYFCASSGDRGAYNSPLHFGNGTRLTVT.

This clonotype was counted a few times. The chain joins TRBV20-1 to TRBJ2-5, with 9 positions matching TRBD1. This CDR3 comprises 14 residues. Germline V gene sequence: CDR1 DFQATT, CDR2 SNEGSKA (reference sequence). Trimming removed 5 bases from V and 4 bases from J; junction bases left unmatched: 8. Written as DNA, the CDR3 is TGCAGTGCTCACACACAGGGGGCTTTAGAGACCCAGTACTTC. The encoded protein is CSAHTQGALETQYF.

The rearrangement uses TRBV5-1 and TRBJ1-4; D may be TRBD1 (5 bases). Germline lookup yields CDR1 SGHRS and CDR2 YFSETQ. The V gene lost 1 base and the J gene lost 1 base, with 11 bases spanning the gap. The CDR3 is 16 amino acids. For the CDR3, the DNA is TGCGCCAGCAGCTTGAGAGGGGACGGAACTAATGAAAAACTGTTTTTT. Residues: CASSLRGDGTNEKLFF.

The table lists this clonotype with a few counts. The rearrangement joins TRBV5-1 to TRBJ2-7, with 9 bases matching TRBD1. Germline values: CDR1 SGHRS, CDR2 YFSETQ. Losses at the gene ends were 2 bases for V and 5 bases for J; bases not matched to a gene: 8. The length of the CDR3 is 15 residues. CDR3 sequence (DNA): TGCGCCAGCAGCTTCGGACAGGGGAACGTAGACGAGCAGTACTTC. This translates into CASSFGQGNVDEQYF.

J is TRBJ2-7 and V is TRBV6-1; D is ambiguous. The CDR3 spans 13 residues. Germline V gene data show CDR1 as MNHNS and CDR2 as SASEGT. Trimming cost V 4 bases and J 3 bases, with 10 bases left between them. The CDR3 here is CASSGIQVYEQYF. As DNA, the CDR3 is TGTGCCAGCAGTGGGATACAAGTCTACGAGCAGTACTTC.

The rearrangement links TRBV5-6 to TRBJ2-1; no reliable D call. The CDR3 runs to 11 residues. V was trimmed by 4 bases and J by 3 bases, leaving 2 bases between them. Germline CDR1 is SGHDT and CDR2 is YYEEEE. The CDR3 loop is CASSLYNEQFF. The CDR3 bases are TGTGCCAGCAGCCTCTACAATGAGCAGTTCTTC.

There are many counts of this clonotype. A junction boundary mismatches the germline segment, possibly from a read error. The chain has TRBV20-1 and TRBJ2-2; 10 bases fit TRBD2. The CDR3 length is 16 residues. Germline V CDR1 and CDR2: DFQATT, SNEGSKA (reference sequence). CDR3 sequence: CSVRKPSGGNTGELFF. The CDR3 nucleotides read TGCAGTGTTAGAAAACCTAGCGGGGGGAACACCGGGGAGCTGTTTTTT.

CDR3 nucleotide sequence: TGTGCCAGCAGCCCCGGACCCCTAGAGGGCAATGAGCAGTTCTTC. Translation: CASSPGPLEGNEQFF. The gene calls are TRBV9 and TRBJ2-1; D perhaps matches TRBD2 (5 bases). Per the germline V gene, CDR1 is SGDLS and CDR2 is YYNGEE. The CDR3 is made up of 15 amino acids. Trimming shortened V by 4 bases and J by 6 bases, and 17 bases separated the two germline ends.

The chain joins TRBV20-1 to TRBJ1-6, with TRBD1 matching 10 bases. The CDR3 loop spans 15 amino acids. J was trimmed by 8 bases and V by 3 bases; bases with no gene match: 7. Germline V gene data show CDR1 as DFQATT and CDR2 as SNEGSKA (reference sequence). CDR3 residues: CSASSGQGRDSPLHF. The CDR3, as DNA: TGCAGTGCTAGCTCGGGACAGGGGAGGGATTCACCCCTCCACTTT.

This clonotype was recorded a few times. The J gene is TRBJ1-6, the V gene TRBV6-5, with D unresolved. The CDR3 consists of 14 residues. Trimming left V 6 bases short and J 0 bases short, with 6 bases between. Per germline, CDR1 MNHEY and CDR2 SVGAGI. CDR3 nucleotides: TGTGCCAGCAGGGAGAGCTCCTATAATTCACCCCTCCACTTT. It encodes CASRESSYNSPLHF.